This TCR beta chain came from a study of shared clonotypes between healthy human individuals. Turning to the study itself: A donor's plate count was three for CD4 naive and three for CD4 memory; CD8 naive had two and CD8 memory one.

Comments on this clone: The target antigen is unknown.

Clones were sequenced by immunoSEQ multiplex PCR, and TCRdb holds only the in-frame ones, with some missing. This table holds roughly 2.5 million clones, roughly nine tenths found once. Whole-study results and caveats: Blood was the sole source, and tissue repertoires probably differ. Generation probabilities were higher for clonotypes shared across all four sorted-subset donors than for unshared ones. Naive subsets, compared against memory subsets, generally had larger estimated richness values.

After removal of 5 bases from V and 7 bases from J, the junction contained 5 bases not matched to a gene. In germline, CDR1 is GTSNPN, CDR2 SVGIG (reference sequence). CDR3 length equals 13 residues. The chain recombines TRBV30 with TRBJ1-6; 7 bases align to TRBD1. Sequenced: naive CD4+ T cells sorted from blood. Noted subset: CD45RA+ positively selected. This TCR was recovered from a man aged 18-30 years in good health. The CDR3 DNA sequence: TGTGCCTGGGCGGGGACAGCAAATTCACCCCTCCACTTT. Translating gives CAWAGTANSPLHF.